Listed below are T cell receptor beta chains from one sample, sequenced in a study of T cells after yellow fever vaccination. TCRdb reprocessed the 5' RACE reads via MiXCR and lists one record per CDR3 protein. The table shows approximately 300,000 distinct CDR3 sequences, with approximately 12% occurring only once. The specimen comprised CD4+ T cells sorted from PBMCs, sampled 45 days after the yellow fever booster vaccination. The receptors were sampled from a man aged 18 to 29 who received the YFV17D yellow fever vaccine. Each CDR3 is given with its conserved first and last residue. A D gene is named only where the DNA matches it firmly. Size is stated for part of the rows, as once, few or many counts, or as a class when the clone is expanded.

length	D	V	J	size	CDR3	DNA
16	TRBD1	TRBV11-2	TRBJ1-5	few	CASSSDRQGRWQPQHF	TGTGCCAGCAGCTCGGATAGACAGGGGCGATGGCAGCCCCAGCATTTT
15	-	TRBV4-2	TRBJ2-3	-	CASSQGPGGTDTQYF	TGTGCCAGCAGCCAGGGCCCAGGAGGCACAGATACGCAGTATTTT
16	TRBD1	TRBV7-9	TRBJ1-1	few	CASSFWTGIVATEAFF	TGTGCCAGCAGTTTCTGGACAGGGATCGTGGCCACTGAAGCTTTCTTT
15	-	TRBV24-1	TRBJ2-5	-	CATSDSQGLAETQYF	TGTGCCACCAGTGATTCGCAGGGTTTGGCAGAGACCCAGTACTTC
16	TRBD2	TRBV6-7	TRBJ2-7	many	CASSYSSGGETYEQYF	TGTGCCAGCAGTTACTCGAGCGGGGGGGAAACCTACGAGCAGTACTTC
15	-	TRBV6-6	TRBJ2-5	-	CASSASRNYQETQYF	TGTGCCAGCAGTGCCTCCCGGAATTACCAAGAGACCCAGTACTTC
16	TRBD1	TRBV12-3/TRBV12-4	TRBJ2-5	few	CASSLAQGARQETQYF	TGTGCCAGCAGTTTAGCGCAGGGGGCGCGACAAGAGACCCAGTACTTC
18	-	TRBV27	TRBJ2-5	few	CASSKGIGHPSGQETQYF	TGTGCCAGCAGTAAGGGCATAGGACACCCGAGCGGCCAAGAGACCCAGTACTTC
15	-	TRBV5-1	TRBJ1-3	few	CASSPGQTSGNTIYF	TGCGCCAGCAGTCCCGGACAGACCTCTGGAAACACCATATATTTT
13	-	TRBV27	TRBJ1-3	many	CASRFLTGNTIYF	TGTGCCAGCAGATTTCTAACCGGAAACACCATATATTTT
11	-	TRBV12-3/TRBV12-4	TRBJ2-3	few	CASRAESTQYF	TGTGCCAGCAGAGCGGAGAGTACGCAGTATTTT
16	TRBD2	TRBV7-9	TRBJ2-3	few	CASSPSGGISTDTQYF	TGTGCCAGCAGCCCCAGCGGGGGGATTAGCACAGATACGCAGTATTTT
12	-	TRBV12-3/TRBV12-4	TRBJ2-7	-	CASSRGHYEQYF	TGTGCCAGCAGCCGGGGACACTACGAGCAGTACTTC
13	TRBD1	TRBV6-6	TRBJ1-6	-	CASSYGRGAPLHF	TGTGCCAGCAGTTACGGCAGGGGGGCTCCCCTCCACTTT
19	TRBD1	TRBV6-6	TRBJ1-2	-	CASRYTHRDREPGRIGYTF	TGTGCCAGCAGATACACCCACCGGGACAGGGAACCCGGCAGGATTGGCTACACCTTC
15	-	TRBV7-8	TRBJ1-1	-	CASSLMGLRNTEAFF	TGTGCCAGCAGCTTAATGGGGTTGAGGAACACTGAAGCTTTCTTT